One T cell receptor (beta chain) is described in this entry. CDR1 SNHLY and CDR2 FYNNEI come from the germline V gene. V lost 8 bases and J 2 bases, leaving 6 bases between the germline ends. This CDR3 has 11 residues. The method was immunoSEQ multiplex PCR; TCRdb's version includes in-frame clones alone and lacks a portion of them. The sample carries about 200,000 clones, about 89% recorded once. These data originate in a study of blood T cell repertoires in COVID-19. The overall study: Collection of acute and convalescent COVID-19 samples took place in the United States, Italy and Spain.

Participant ages covered roughly 18 to 89 years across 20 to 30 US areas. The source is a woman aged 18-30 years who had recovered from COVID-19. The V call is TRBV2, the J call TRBJ1-2; D not certain. What was sequenced was PBMCs or T cells enriched from blood (not recorded which). The CDR3 loop is CASGGNYGYTF. The CDR3 nucleotides are TGTGCCAGCGGAGGGAACTATGGCTACACCTTC.